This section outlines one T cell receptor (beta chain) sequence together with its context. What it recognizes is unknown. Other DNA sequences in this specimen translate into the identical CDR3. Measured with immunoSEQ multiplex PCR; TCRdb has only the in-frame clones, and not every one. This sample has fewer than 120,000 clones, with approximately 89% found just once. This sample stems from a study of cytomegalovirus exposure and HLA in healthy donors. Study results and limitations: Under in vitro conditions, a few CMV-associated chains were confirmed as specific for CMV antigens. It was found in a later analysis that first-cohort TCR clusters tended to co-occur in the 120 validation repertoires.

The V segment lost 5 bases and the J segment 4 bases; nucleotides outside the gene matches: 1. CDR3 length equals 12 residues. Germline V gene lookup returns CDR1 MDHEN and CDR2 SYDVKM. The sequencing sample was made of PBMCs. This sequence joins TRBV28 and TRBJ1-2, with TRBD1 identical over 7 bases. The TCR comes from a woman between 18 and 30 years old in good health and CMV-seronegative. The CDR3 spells CASSRTGYGYTF. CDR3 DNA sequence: TGTGCCAGCAGTCGGACAGGCTATGGCTACACCTTC.